Below are 20 T cell receptor beta chains sequenced from a single sample in a study of blood T cell repertoires in COVID-19. Repertoires were generated with immunoSEQ multiplex PCR, while TCRdb's copy carries only in-frame clones and drops some. Of just over 650,000 clones in the sample, around 89% were seen once. Sequenced input: peripheral blood. The receptors stem from a woman aged 18-29 years with acute or convalescent COVID-19.

This sequence joins TRBV7-8 and TRBJ1-2; D is possibly TRBD1 (5 bases). The CDR3 has 13 residues. The germline V and J ends were trimmed by 4 bases and 5 bases, with 11 bases remaining between them. From germline, CDR1 is SGHVS and CDR2 FQNEAQ. The CDR3 sequence: CASSSQGTYGYTF. Written as DNA, the CDR3 is TGTGCCAGCAGCTCCCAGGGTACTTATGGCTACACCTTC.

V usage is TRBV5-1 and J usage is TRBJ2-5, with 10 bases fitting TRBD2. V lost 0 bases, J lost 1 base, and 0 bases stayed unmatched. The CDR3 is 15 residues long. The germline V gene encodes CDR1 SGHRS and CDR2 YFSETQ. CDR3 protein: CASSLGTSGQETQYF. CDR3 in DNA: TGCGCCAGCAGCTTGGGGACTAGCGGCCAAGAGACCCAGTACTTC.

The V call is TRBV5-1, the J call TRBJ1-2, with D possibly being TRBD1 (6 bases). Germline CDR1 SGHRS, CDR2 YFSETQ. The CDR3 is 15 amino acids. V shed 0 bases and J shed 8 bases, with 17 bases lying between them. This chain's CDR3 is CASSLEPGQGHGYTF. In DNA form, the CDR3 reads TGCGCCAGCAGCTTGGAACCCGGCCAGGGGCACGGCTACACCTTC.

The CDR3 DNA reads as TGTGCCAGCAGCTCGCCTCCGGGACAGGGGAATTCGGGGGGCTACACCTTC. Translated: CASSSPPGQGNSGGYTF. The gene calls are TRBV7-2 and TRBJ1-2; 10 bases agree with TRBD1. The J segment lost 8 bases and the V segment lost 4 bases, leaving 16 bases of the junction unmatched. The germline gives CDR1 SGHTA, CDR2 FQGNSA. CDR3 size: 17 residues.

The chain has TRBV7-9 and TRBJ1-1; TRBD1 might be the D (5 bases). The V gene's germline CDR1 is SEHNR and CDR2 FQNEAQ (reference sequence). The CDR3 runs 16 residues. The germline V and J ends were trimmed by 2 bases and 5 bases, with 18 bases remaining between them. The CDR3, as DNA: TGTGCCAGCAGCTTATCCTTCGGACCAGGGTTTACTGAAGCTTTCTTT. It is translated as CASSLSFGPGFTEAFF.

This clone appeared once. The gene calls are TRBV5-6 and TRBJ2-3, with D perhaps matching TRBD1 (5 bases). V was trimmed by 6 bases and J by 5 bases, leaving 13 bases between them. The germline gives CDR1 SGHDT, CDR2 YYEEEE. This CDR3 is 13 amino acids long. CDR3 DNA sequence: TGTGCCAGCAAATATGGGGCCAGAGATACGCAGTATTTT. As protein: CASKYGARDTQYF.

The chain recombines TRBV19 with TRBJ1-2; 12 bases align to TRBD1. Germline lookup yields CDR1 LNHDA and CDR2 SQIVND (reference sequence). The CDR3 extends over 14 amino acids. V was pared by 5 bases and J by 8 bases, with 6 bases of the junction left unmatched. The CDR3 DNA reads as TGTGCCAGTAGTCCAGGGACAGGGGGCGGCGGCTACACCTTC. Translating it yields CASSPGTGGGGYTF. The entire variable domain, with the rest obtained from reference TRBV19 and TRBJ1-2, is as follows: DGGITQSPKYLFRKEGQNVTLSCEQNLNHDAMYWYRQDPGQGLRLIYYSQIVNDFQKGDIAEGYSVSREKKESFPLTVTSAQKNPTAFYLCASSPGTGGGGYTFGSGTRLTVV.

The chain couples TRBV6-6 to TRBJ1-5, with 11 bases identical to TRBD1. The CDR3 length is 16 residues. V dropped 0 bases and J dropped 8; count of bases not matched to a gene: 6. Germline values: CDR1 MNHNY, CDR2 SVGAGI (reference sequence). CDR3 sequence reads: CASSYSWTGGGEPQHF. Written as DNA, the CDR3 is TGTGCCAGCAGTTACTCCTGGACAGGGGGCGGAGAGCCCCAGCATTTT.

J is TRBJ2-1 and V is TRBV21-1; TRBD2 was called by the table and not checked on the DNA. TRBV21-1 is a listed pseudogene. This CDR3 region has 18 residues. The CDR3 DNA reads as TGTGCCAGCAGCAAAGGAATTAATTCTAGCGGGGGGGCCCCCCAGGAGTTCTTC. Protein sequence: CASSKGINSSGGAPQEFF.

The chain carries TRBV11-2 and TRBJ1-4; D unresolved. The V gene's germline CDR1 is SGHAT and CDR2 FQNNGV. V lost 0 bases and J lost 0, with 5 bases in between. This CDR3 comprises 15 residues. The CDR3 sequence: CASSLDGTTNEKLFF. DNA for the CDR3: TGTGCCAGCAGCTTAGATGGCACAACTAATGAAAAACTGTTTTTT.

V and J are TRBV3-1 (or the pseudogene TRBV3-2) and TRBJ1-5; 11 bases fit TRBD1. The germline V gene has CDR1 LGHDT and CDR2 YNNKEL (reference sequence). The length of the CDR3 is 18 residues. V was clipped by 3 bases and J by 0 bases; unmatched bases: 7. The CDR3 coding sequence is TGTGCCAGCAGCCAGAGGGGACAGGGGGGTTATAGCAATCAGCCCCAGCATTTT. Protein sequence: CASSQRGQGGYSNQPQHF.

The V and J genes are TRBV27 and TRBJ1-2; 11 bases agree with TRBD1. J gave up 6 bases and V 11 bases, and 14 bases lay outside the gene matches. The CDR3 sequence is 15 residues long. The germline V gene has CDR1 MNHEY and CDR2 SMNVEV (reference sequence). CDR3: CAAGDRGSTRHGYTF. The DNA for the CDR3 is TGTGCCGCCGGGGACAGGGGGAGCACGCGCCATGGCTACACCTTC.

CDR3 DNA: TGTGCCAGCAGCCTCAACAGGGGCAGGGGGACTGAAGCTTTCTTT. This codes for CASSLNRGRGTEAFF. The rearrangement joins TRBV7-9 to TRBJ1-1; 7 nucleotides agree with TRBD1. V gave up 5 bases and J gave up 5 bases; unmatched junction bases: 11. This CDR3 is 15 amino acids long. Germline-derived CDR1 and CDR2 are SEHNR and FQNEAQ (reference sequence).

This clone turned up a few times. The chain uses TRBV9 and TRBJ2-2; 8 nucleotides agree with TRBD1. CDR3 length: 15 amino acids. The germline gives CDR1 SGDLS, CDR2 YYNGEE. The V gene end was trimmed by 3 bases and the J gene end by 0 bases; junction bases not matched to a gene: 1. CDR3 region: CASSGTGTNTGELFF. DNA of the CDR3: TGTGCCAGCAGCGGGACAGGGACGAACACCGGGGAGCTGTTTTTT.

In its sample, this clone was seen once. V usage is TRBV7-6 and J usage is TRBJ2-7; the D gene is possibly TRBD2 (6 bases). The CDR3 runs to 14 residues. The V end was cut by 5 bases, the J end by 3 bases, with 14 bases between. Germline V gene data show CDR1 as SGHVS and CDR2 as FNYEAQ. The CDR3 is CASSRTLGGYEQYF. Here the CDR3 DNA reads TGTGCCAGCAGCCGAACTTTGGGGGGCTACGAGCAGTACTTC.

The genes are TRBV6-2 or TRBV6-3 and TRBJ2-3, with TRBD2 matching 14 bases. The junction had 3 bases not matched to a gene; V was cut back by 5 bases and J by 2 bases. The CDR3 runs to 16 residues. CDR1 and CDR2 from the germline V gene are MNHEY and SVGEGT. The CDR3 bases are TGTGCCAGCAGTCGGGGACTAGCGGGGGCCACAGATACGCAGTATTTT. Translated, it gives CASSRGLAGATDTQYF.

This chain joins TRBV7-8 and TRBJ2-7; D unresolved. The CDR3 has 10 amino acids. CDR1 and CDR2 from the germline V gene are SGHVS and FQNEAQ. V was pared by 5 bases and J by 6 bases, with 5 bases between. This CDR3 is CASSGSEQYF. The CDR3 DNA is TGTGCCAGCAGCGGCTCCGAGCAGTACTTC. The complete variable domain, with remaining parts taken from reference TRBV7-8 and TRBJ2-7, reads GAGVSQSPRYKVAKRGQDVALRCDPISGHVSLFWYQQALGQGPEFLTYFQNEAQLDKSGLPSDRFFAERPEGSVSTLKIQRTQQEDSAVYLCASSGSEQYFGPGTRLTVT.

The rearrangement links TRBV12-5 to TRBJ1-4, with TRBD1 matching 9 bases. CDR1 LGHNT and CDR2 FRNRAP come from the germline V gene. Germline trimming cut 4 bases from V and 7 bases from J; bases unmatched to any gene: 4. The CDR3 extends over 14 amino acids. In DNA, the CDR3 is TGTGCTAGTGGTTGGACAGGGGAGGGTGAAAAACTGTTTTTT. It encodes CASGWTGEGEKLFF. Variable domain in full (rest from reference TRBV12-5 and TRBJ1-4): DARVTQTPRHKVTEMGQEVTMRCQPILGHNTVFWYRQTMMQGLELLAYFRNRAPLDDSGMPKDRFSAEMPDATLATLKIQPSEPRDSAVYFCASGWTGEGEKLFFGSGTQLSVL.

V usage is TRBV7-2 and J usage is TRBJ1-3; 7 positions match TRBD1. The V and J ends lost 3 bases and 0 bases, in that order; junction bases with no gene match: 8. CDR3 size: 17 residues. The germline V gene has CDR1 SGHTA and CDR2 FQGNSA. For the CDR3, the DNA is TGTGCCAGCAGCTTTAACAGGGGCGCCCACTCTGGAAACACCATATATTTT. Translation: CASSFNRGAHSGNTIYF.

The chain has TRBV2 and TRBJ1-1, with D maybe TRBD1 (6 bases). CDR1 is SNHLY, CDR2 FYNNEI, per germline. The germline V and J ends were trimmed by 7 bases and 3 bases, with 15 bases remaining between them. The CDR3 consists of 14 residues. CDR3 protein: CASTVLDSHTEAFF. The CDR3 DNA reads TGTGCCAGCACTGTACTGGACAGCCACACTGAAGCTTTCTTT. The full variable domain, its missing parts supplied by reference TRBV2 and TRBJ1-1, is EPEVTQTPSHQVTQMGQEVILRCVPISNHLYFYWYRQILGQKVEFLVSFYNNEISEKSEIFDDQFSVERPDGSNFTLKIRSTKLEDSAMYFCASTVLDSHTEAFFGQGTRLTVV.